This T cell receptor (beta chain) was captured by sequencing in a study of T cells in localized non-small cell lung cancer. Regarding the study as a whole: Sequencing involved a lone tumor region, leaving heterogeneity possible. It was uninvolved adjacent lung that showed the highest T cell clonality, exceeding tumor. Patients showing higher blood T cell density tended to see longer overall survival. Adjacent lung tissue had a median roughly 52 of the top 100 clones found in the tumor.

Profiling relied on immunoSEQ multiplex PCR, and the TCRdb table lists in-frame clones only, not all of them. This table holds 1,400 or so clones, less than 40% found once. As to this clone: Antigen: not known.

Looked up from germline, CDR1 is SGHNT and CDR2 is YENEEA. The CDR3 spans 16 residues. V lost 5 bases, J lost 2 bases, and 8 bases stayed unmatched. The rearrangement uses TRBV11-3 and TRBJ2-1; TRBD2 matches at 8 bases. This TCR was recovered from a man between 35 and 75 years old with stage I lung adenocarcinoma. The sample in question was normal lung tissue next to the tumor, obtained before any cancer treatment. The CDR3 region has the DNA TGTGCCAGCAGCCTTAGTAGCGGGATAGCCTACAATGAGCAGTTCTTC. It yields the protein CASSLSSGIAYNEQFF.